The 17 T cell receptor beta chains reported below all come from one sample, sequenced in a study of graft-versus-host responses after intestinal transplantation. Only in-frame clones appear in the TCRdb table, and some are missing; sequencing was by immunoSEQ multiplex PCR. The sample holds more than 75,000 clones, more than 85% seen once. No antigen has been assigned to these receptors. The specimen comprised unstimulated CD4+ T cells sorted from spleen or lymph node cells, sampled before transplant. The receptors stem from a human donor who was the organ donor for an intestinal transplant.

This chain links TRBV5-1 with TRBJ2-3, with D unresolved. The CDR3 extends over 13 amino acids. Trimming shortened V by 2 bases and J by 2 bases, and 6 bases separated the two germline ends. CDR1 SGHRS and CDR2 YFSETQ come from the germline V gene. The CDR3 spells CASSFSLTDTQYF. The CDR3 region has the DNA TGCGCCAGCAGCTTCTCCCTCACAGATACGCAGTATTTT.

J is TRBJ2-3 and V is TRBV11-3; no clear D. CDR3 length: 15 residues. Per germline, CDR1 SGHNT and CDR2 YENEEA. Trimming cost V 2 bases and J 2 bases, with 11 bases left between them. This chain's CDR3 is CASSLSRWFTDTQYF. The CDR3 region has the DNA TGTGCCAGCAGCTTATCCCGGTGGTTCACAGATACGCAGTATTTT.

The chain links TRBV28 to TRBJ2-2; 7 bases match TRBD2. Germline-derived CDR1 and CDR2 are MDHEN and SYDVKM. V lost 1 base, J lost 5 bases, and 7 bases stayed unmatched. CDR3 length: 16 residues. The CDR3 protein is CASSLYSGAGTGELFF. The CDR3 nucleotides are TGTGCCAGCAGTTTATACTCGGGAGCGGGGACCGGGGAGCTGTTTTTT.

V gene TRBV12-2 combines with J gene TRBJ1-5; the table's D gene call, TRBD1, was not cross checked with the DNA. TRBV12-2 is designated a pseudogene. CDR3 length equals 18 residues. CDR3 coding DNA: TGTGCAAGTCGCTTAGGAGCCCCAGGGAACAGGAGCAATCAGCCCCAGCATTTT. The encoded protein is CASRLGAPGNRSNQPQHF.

The CDR3 here is CAWDSPRGSYGYTF. The CDR3 nucleotides read TGTGCCTGGGATAGTCCCAGGGGGTCCTATGGCTACACCTTC. The chain links TRBV30 to TRBJ1-2; TRBD1 matches at 7 bases. The CDR3 is 14 residues long. Germline V gene lookup returns CDR1 GTSNPN and CDR2 SVGIG (reference sequence). V lost 5 bases, J lost 4 bases, and 10 bases stayed unmatched.

The DNA for the CDR3 is TGTGCCTGGAGTTTTAGCGGGAGCGGCACAGATACGCAGTATTTT. It encodes CAWSFSGSGTDTQYF. The chain is built from TRBV30 and TRBJ2-3; 9 bases align to TRBD2. Trimming removed 2 bases from V and 1 base from J; junction bases left unmatched: 4. The length of the CDR3 is 15 residues. Looked up from germline, CDR1 is GTSNPN and CDR2 is SVGIG (reference sequence).

The rearrangement uses TRBV7-2 and TRBJ1-6; D not resolved. The V and J ends lost 3 bases and 7 bases respectively, with 7 bases between them. This CDR3 is built from 13 residues. Germline assignment: CDR1 SGHTA and CDR2 FQGNSA. CDR3 nucleotide sequence: TGTGCCAGCAGCTTTCATCAAAATTCACCCCTCCACTTT. This codes for CASSFHQNSPLHF.

The chain is built from TRBV25-1 and TRBJ2-7, with 9 bases aligning to TRBD1. CDR1 and CDR2 (germline): MGHDK, SYGVNS. V shed 8 bases, J shed 5 bases, and the junction held 7 bases outside the gene matches. CDR3 length equals 13 residues. Here the CDR3 reads CASGDRVWDEQYF. CDR3 coding DNA: TGTGCCAGCGGGGACAGGGTTTGGGACGAGCAGTACTTC.

The DNA for the CDR3 is TGTGCCAGCAGTGAATTTGTCAATAGGGGGCGGGGCACTGAAGCTTTCTTT. The encoded protein is CASSEFVNRGRGTEAFF. This chain connects TRBV25-1 to TRBJ1-1, with 7 bases that match TRBD1. This CDR3 has 17 residues. In germline, CDR1 is MGHDK, CDR2 SYGVNS. V shed 1 base, J shed 4 bases, and the junction held 12 bases outside the gene matches.

This chain uses TRBV7-2 with TRBJ2-1, with D possibly TRBD2 on 5 matching bases. The V end lost 2 bases, the J end lost 0 bases, and 11 bases lay between the germline ends. In germline, CDR1 is SGHTA, CDR2 FQGNSA. CDR3 length: 16 amino acids. The CDR3 DNA sequence: TGTGCCAGCAGCTTAATCTTTGGGAGCTCCTACAATGAGCAGTTCTTC. It yields the protein CASSLIFGSSYNEQFF.

This sequence joins TRBV29-1 and TRBJ1-2, with D tentatively TRBD1 (6 bases). This CDR3 comprises 15 residues. With 2 bases removed from V and 5 bases from J, the gap between germline ends came to 18 bases. Germline V CDR1 and CDR2: SQVTM, ANQGSEA. CDR3 sequence: CSVERQALNLYGYTF. CDR3 sequence (DNA): TGCAGCGTTGAAAGACAGGCCCTCAACTTATATGGCTACACCTTC.

This clone has just one count. V usage is TRBV6-5 and J usage is TRBJ1-4; 8 positions agree with TRBD1. There are 15 residues in the CDR3. Germline V gene data show CDR1 as MNHEY and CDR2 as SVGAGI. After removal of 2 bases from V and 10 bases from J, the junction contained 9 bases not matched to a gene. The CDR3 sequence is CASSYMDRASRKLFF. The CDR3 DNA sequence: TGTGCCAGCAGTTACATGGACAGGGCGTCCCGAAAACTGTTTTTT.

This sequence joins TRBV6-6 and TRBJ2-1; no reliable D call. There are 13 residues in the CDR3. Germline CDR1 MNHNY, CDR2 SVGAGI (reference sequence). V shed 4 bases and J shed 0 bases, with 4 bases lying between them. The CDR3 sequence: CASSSFSYNEQFF. As DNA, the CDR3 is TGTGCCAGCAGTTCATTCTCCTACAATGAGCAGTTCTTC.

The rearrangement joins TRBV30 to TRBJ2-3; tentative D call: TRBD1 (6 bases). CDR3 size: 16 residues. Trimming shortened V by 4 bases and J by 0 bases, and 17 bases separated the two germline ends. CDR1 GTSNPN and CDR2 SVGIG come from the germline V gene (reference sequence). The CDR3 region is CAWTLNQGFSTDTQYF. Written as DNA, the CDR3 is TGTGCCTGGACCCTTAACCAGGGGTTCAGCACAGATACGCAGTATTTT.

This chain links TRBV11-2 with TRBJ2-5, with a tentative D call TRBD2 (5 bases). The ends were cut back, 6 bases at V and 2 bases at J, with 10 bases in the middle. CDR1 and CDR2 (germline): SGHAT, FQNNGV. The CDR3 has 13 amino acids. The CDR3 sequence: CASSRTWQETQYF. The CDR3 DNA reads TGTGCCAGCAGTCGGACTTGGCAAGAGACCCAGTACTTC.

The rearrangement joins TRBV7-9 to TRBJ2-3; 9 nucleotides match TRBD1. Germline CDR1 SEHNR, CDR2 FQNEAQ (reference sequence). CDR3 length: 14 amino acids. V dropped 5 bases and J dropped 10; count of bases not matched to a gene: 10. The CDR3 loop reads CASSPRLGQGAQYF. The CDR3 DNA follows: TGTGCCAGCAGCCCCCGTTTGGGACAGGGCGCGCAGTATTTT.

V usage is TRBV28 and J usage is TRBJ2-3, with D tentatively TRBD2 (6 bases). The germline CDR1 and CDR2 sequences are MDHEN and SYDVKM. CDR3 length equals 14 residues. Trimming cost V 9 bases and J 6 bases, with 19 bases left between them. The CDR3 sequence is CASSGDALLDTQYF. In nucleotides, the CDR3 is TGTGCCAGTTCGGGGGACGCCCTCTTGGATACGCAGTATTTT.